These 2 T cell receptor beta chains came from one sample sequenced in a study of shared clonotypes between healthy human individuals. Generated by immunoSEQ multiplex PCR, the TCRdb table keeps only in-frame clones and is missing some. The data contain over 700,000 clones, approximately 72% of them singletons. Sequenced: memory CD4+ T cells sorted from blood. Subset defined: CD45RA-negative fraction. The receptor source for this set is a woman aged 30 to 39 in good health.

The V and J genes are TRBV28 and TRBJ1-5; 7 bases match TRBD1. V trimming: 7 bases; J trimming: 0 bases; junction bases outside the gene matches: 6. Per germline, CDR1 MDHEN and CDR2 SYDVKM. The length of the CDR3 is 15 residues. CDR3 coding DNA: TGTGCCAGCACCCGGGACAGTTATAGCAATCAGCCCCAGCATTTT. Its translation: CASTRDSYSNQPQHF.

This clone was observed a single time. The chain has TRBV6-5 and TRBJ2-1; TRBD2 is a possible D gene (5 bases). This CDR3 has 15 residues. Germline V gene data show CDR1 as MNHEY and CDR2 as SVGAGI. V was pared by 0 bases and J by 4 bases, with 10 bases between. The CDR3 coding sequence is TGTGCCAGCAGTTACTCGGGCGGGTCATACAATGAGCAGTTCTTC. Its translation: CASSYSGGSYNEQFF.